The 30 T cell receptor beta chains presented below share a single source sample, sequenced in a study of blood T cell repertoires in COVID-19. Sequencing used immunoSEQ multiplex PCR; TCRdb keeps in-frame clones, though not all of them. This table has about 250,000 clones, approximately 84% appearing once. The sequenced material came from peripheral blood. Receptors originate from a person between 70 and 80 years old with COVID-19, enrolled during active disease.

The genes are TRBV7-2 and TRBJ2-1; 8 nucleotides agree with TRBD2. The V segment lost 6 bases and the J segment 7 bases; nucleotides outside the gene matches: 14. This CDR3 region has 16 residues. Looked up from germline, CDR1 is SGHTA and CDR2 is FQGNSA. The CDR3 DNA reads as TGTGCCAGCAGATCTAGTCGGGGGGGCCTCGGGAATGAGCAGTTCTTC. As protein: CASRSSRGGLGNEQFF.

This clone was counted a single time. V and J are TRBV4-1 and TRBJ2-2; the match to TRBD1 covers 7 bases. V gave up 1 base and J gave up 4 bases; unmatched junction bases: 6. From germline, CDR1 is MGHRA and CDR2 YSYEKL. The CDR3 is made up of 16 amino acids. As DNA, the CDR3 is TGCGCCAGCAGCCAAGCAGGACAGGCGGGCACCGGGGAGCTGTTTTTT. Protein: CASSQAGQAGTGELFF.

The CDR3 coding sequence is TGTGCCAGCATTGGGACAGGGGGGACCCAGTACTTC. Translated: CASIGTGGTQYF. This chain joins TRBV25-1 and TRBJ2-5; TRBD1 aligns across 11 bases. Per the germline V gene, CDR1 is MGHDK and CDR2 is SYGVNS. The CDR3 extends over 12 amino acids. Trimming took 7 bases from V and 7 from J; bases not matched to a gene: 2.

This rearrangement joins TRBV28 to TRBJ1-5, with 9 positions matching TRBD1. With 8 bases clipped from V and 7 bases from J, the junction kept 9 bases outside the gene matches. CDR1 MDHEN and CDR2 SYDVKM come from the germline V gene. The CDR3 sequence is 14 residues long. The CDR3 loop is CASHATGGGQPQHF. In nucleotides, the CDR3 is TGTGCCAGCCACGCCACAGGGGGCGGCCAGCCCCAGCATTTT.

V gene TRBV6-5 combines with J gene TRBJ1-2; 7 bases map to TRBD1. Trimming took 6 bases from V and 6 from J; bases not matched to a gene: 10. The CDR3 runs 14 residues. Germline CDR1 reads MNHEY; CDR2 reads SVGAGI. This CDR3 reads CASSPWDSQHGYTF. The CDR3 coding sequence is TGTGCCAGCAGCCCCTGGGACAGTCAACATGGCTACACCTTC.

In DNA, the CDR3 is TGTGCCAGCAGTTACGGTAGGGGGCACTACGAGCAGTACTTC. This encodes CASSYGRGHYEQYF. The chain carries TRBV6-5 and TRBJ2-7; 7 positions match TRBD1. J lost 3 bases, V lost 2 bases, and 4 bases had no gene match. The CDR3 contains 14 residues. Per the germline V gene, CDR1 is MNHEY and CDR2 is SVGAGI.

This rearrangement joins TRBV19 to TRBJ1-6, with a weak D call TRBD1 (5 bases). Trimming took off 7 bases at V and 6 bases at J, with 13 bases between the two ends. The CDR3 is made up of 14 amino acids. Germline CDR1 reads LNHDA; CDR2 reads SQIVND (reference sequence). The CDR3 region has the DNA TGTGCCAGTAATATTAGGCAGGGTAATTCACCCCTCCACTTT. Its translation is CASNIRQGNSPLHF.

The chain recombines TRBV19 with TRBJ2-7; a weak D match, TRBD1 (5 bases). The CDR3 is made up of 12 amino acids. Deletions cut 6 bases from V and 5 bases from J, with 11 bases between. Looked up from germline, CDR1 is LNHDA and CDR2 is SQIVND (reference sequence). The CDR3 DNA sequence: TGTGCCAGTAGCAGGGTAAGGAACGAGCAGTACTTC. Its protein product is CASSRVRNEQYF.

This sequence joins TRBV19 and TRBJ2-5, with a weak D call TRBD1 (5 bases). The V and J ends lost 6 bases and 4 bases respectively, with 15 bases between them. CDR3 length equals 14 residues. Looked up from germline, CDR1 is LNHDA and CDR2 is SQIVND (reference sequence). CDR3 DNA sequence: TGTGCCAGTAGCGATCAGGACATGCCAGAGACCCAGTACTTC. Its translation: CASSDQDMPETQYF.

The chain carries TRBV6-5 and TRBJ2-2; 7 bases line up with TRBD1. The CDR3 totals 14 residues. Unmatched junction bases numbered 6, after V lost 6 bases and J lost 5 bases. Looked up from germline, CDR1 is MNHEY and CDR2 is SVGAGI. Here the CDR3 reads CASSNQGETGELFF. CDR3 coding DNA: TGTGCCAGCAGCAACCAGGGGGAAACCGGGGAGCTGTTTTTT.

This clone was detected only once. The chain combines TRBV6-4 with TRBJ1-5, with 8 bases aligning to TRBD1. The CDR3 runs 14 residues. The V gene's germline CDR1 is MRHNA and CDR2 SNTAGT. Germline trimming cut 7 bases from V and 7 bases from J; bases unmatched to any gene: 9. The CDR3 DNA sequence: TGTGCCAGCACCCCGGACAGGGCTTGCCAGCCCCAGCATTTT. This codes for CASTPDRACQPQHF.

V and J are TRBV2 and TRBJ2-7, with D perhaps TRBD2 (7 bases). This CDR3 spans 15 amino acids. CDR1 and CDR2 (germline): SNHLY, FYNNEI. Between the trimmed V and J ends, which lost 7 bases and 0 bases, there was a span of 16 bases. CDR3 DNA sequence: TGTGCCAGCAAATTCCTAGCGGACAGCTCCTACGAGCAGTACTTC. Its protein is CASKFLADSSYEQYF.

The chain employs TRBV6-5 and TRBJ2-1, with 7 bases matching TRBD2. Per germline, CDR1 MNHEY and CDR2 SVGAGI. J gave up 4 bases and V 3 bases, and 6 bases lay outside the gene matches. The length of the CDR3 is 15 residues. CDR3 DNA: TGTGCCAGCAGTTATCGGGGGGTGAATTACAATGAGCAGTTCTTC. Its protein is CASSYRGVNYNEQFF.

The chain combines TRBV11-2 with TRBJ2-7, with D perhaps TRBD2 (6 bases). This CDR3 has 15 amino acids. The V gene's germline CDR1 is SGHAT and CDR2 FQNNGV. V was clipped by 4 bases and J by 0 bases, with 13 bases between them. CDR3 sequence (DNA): TGTGCCAGCAGCTACGGGACTTTCACCTCCTACGAGCAGTACTTC. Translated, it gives CASSYGTFTSYEQYF.

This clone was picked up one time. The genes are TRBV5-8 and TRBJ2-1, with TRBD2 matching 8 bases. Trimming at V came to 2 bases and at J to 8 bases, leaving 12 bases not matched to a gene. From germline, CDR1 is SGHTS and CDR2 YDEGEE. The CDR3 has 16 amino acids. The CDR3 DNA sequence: TGTGCCAGCAGCTTACCGGGAGGGCCATCTAGGGATGAGCAGTTCTTC. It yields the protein CASSLPGGPSRDEQFF.

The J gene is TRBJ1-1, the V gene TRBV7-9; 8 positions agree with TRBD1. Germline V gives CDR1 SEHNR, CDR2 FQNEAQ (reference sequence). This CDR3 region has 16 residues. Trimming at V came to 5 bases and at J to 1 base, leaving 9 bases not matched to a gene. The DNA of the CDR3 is TGTGCCAGCAGCAAAAGCGCAGGGGGCGGGAACACTGAAGCTTTCTTT. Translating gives CASSKSAGGGNTEAFF.

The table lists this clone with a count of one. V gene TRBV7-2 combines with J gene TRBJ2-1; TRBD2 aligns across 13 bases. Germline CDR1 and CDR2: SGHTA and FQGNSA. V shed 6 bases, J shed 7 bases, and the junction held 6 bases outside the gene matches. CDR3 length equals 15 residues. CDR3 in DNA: TGTGCCAGCAGAAGTGGACTAGCGGGGGAAAATGAGCAGTTCTTC. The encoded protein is CASRSGLAGENEQFF.

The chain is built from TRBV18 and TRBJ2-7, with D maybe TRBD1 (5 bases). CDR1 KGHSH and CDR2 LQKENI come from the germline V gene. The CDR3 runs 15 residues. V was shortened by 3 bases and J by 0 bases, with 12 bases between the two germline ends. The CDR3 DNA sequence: TGTGCCAGCTCACCTCAGGGCGGATCCTCCTACGAGCAGTACTTC. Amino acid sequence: CASSPQGGSSYEQYF.

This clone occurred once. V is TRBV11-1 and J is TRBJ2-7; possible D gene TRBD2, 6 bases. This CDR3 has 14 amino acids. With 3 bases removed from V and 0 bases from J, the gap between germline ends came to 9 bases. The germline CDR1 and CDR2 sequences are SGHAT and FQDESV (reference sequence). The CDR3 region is CASSLREYSYEQYF. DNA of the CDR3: TGTGCCAGCAGCTTGCGGGAATACTCCTACGAGCAGTACTTC.

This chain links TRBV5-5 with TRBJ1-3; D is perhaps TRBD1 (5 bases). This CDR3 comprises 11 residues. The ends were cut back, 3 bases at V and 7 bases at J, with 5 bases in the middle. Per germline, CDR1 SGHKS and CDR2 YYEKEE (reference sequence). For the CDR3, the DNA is TGTGCCAGCAGCTCAGGGAACACCATATATTTT. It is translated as CASSSGNTIYF. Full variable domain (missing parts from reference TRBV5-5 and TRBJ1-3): DAGVTQSPTHLIKTRGQQVTLRCSPISGHKSVSWYQQVLGQGPQFIFQYYEKEERGRGNFPDRFSARQFPNYSSELNVNALLLGDSALYLCASSSGNTIYFGEGSWLTVV.

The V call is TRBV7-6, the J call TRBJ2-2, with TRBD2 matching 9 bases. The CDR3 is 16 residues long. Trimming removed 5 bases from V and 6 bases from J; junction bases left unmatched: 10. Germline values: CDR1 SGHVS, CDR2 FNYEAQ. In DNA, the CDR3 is TGTGCCAGCAGCGCAAGTGCCGTAGCGGGAGCCGGGGAGCTGTTTTTT. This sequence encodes CASSASAVAGAGELFF.

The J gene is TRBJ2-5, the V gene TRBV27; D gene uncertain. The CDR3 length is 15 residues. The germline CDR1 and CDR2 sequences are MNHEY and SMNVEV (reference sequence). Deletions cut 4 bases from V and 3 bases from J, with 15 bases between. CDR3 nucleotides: TGTGCCAGCAGTTATTTTGGTGCGGAAGAAGAGACCCAGTACTTC. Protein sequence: CASSYFGAEEETQYF.

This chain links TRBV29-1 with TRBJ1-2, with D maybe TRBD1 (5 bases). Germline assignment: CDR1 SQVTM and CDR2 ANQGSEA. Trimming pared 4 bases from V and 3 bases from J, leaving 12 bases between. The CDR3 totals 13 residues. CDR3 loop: CSVGTPLDYGYTF. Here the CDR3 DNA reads TGCAGCGTTGGGACACCACTGGACTATGGCTACACCTTC.

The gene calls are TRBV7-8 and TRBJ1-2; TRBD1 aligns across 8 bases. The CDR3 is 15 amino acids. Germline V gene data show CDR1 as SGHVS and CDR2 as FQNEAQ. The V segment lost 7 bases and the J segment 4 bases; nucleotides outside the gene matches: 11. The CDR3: CASTLGGTGTYGYTF. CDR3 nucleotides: TGTGCCAGCACCCTCGGCGGGACAGGAACCTATGGCTACACCTTC. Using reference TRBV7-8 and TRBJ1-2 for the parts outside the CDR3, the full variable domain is GAGVSQSPRYKVAKRGQDVALRCDPISGHVSLFWYQQALGQGPEFLTYFQNEAQLDKSGLPSDRFFAERPEGSVSTLKIQRTQQEDSAVYLCASTLGGTGTYGYTFGSGTRLTVV.

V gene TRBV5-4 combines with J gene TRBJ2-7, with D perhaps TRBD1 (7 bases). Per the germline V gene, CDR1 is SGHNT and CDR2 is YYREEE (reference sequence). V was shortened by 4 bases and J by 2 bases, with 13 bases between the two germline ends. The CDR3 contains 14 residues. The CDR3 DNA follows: TGTGCCAGCAGCGCGCGGGACAGTACCTACGAGCAGTACTTC. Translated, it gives CASSARDSTYEQYF.

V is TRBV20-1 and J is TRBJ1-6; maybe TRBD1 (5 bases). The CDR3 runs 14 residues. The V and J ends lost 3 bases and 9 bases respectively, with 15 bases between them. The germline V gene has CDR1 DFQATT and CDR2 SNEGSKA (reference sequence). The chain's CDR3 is CSASSGEVGSPLHF. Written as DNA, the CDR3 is TGCAGTGCTAGTTCGGGGGAGGTCGGTTCACCCCTCCACTTT.

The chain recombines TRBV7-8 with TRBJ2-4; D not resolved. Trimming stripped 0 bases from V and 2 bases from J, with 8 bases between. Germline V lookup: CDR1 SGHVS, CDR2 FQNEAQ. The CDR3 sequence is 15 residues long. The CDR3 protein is CASSLAVKSKNIQYF. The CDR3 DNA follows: TGTGCCAGCAGCTTAGCTGTTAAATCCAAAAACATTCAGTACTTC.

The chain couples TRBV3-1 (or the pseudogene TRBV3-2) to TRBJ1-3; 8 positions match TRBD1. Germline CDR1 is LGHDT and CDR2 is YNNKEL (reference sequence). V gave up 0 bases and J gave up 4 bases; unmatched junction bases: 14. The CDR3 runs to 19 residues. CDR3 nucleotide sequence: TGTGCCAGCAGCCAAGACCCTCCACGGACAGGGACAGACGGAAACACCATATATTTT. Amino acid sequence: CASSQDPPRTGTDGNTIYF.

Written as DNA, the CDR3 is TGTGCCAGCTCATTAGAACGACAGACGTATGGCTACACCTTC. Encoded protein: CASSLERQTYGYTF. The J gene is TRBJ1-2, the V gene TRBV18, with D maybe TRBD1 (5 bases). The V gene lost 5 bases and the J gene lost 5 bases, with 15 bases spanning the gap. There are 14 residues in the CDR3. Per germline, CDR1 KGHSH and CDR2 LQKENI.

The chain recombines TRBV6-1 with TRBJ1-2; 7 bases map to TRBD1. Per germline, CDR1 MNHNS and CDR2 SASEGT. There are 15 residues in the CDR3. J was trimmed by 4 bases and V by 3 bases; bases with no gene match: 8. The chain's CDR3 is CASSETVQGLYGYTF. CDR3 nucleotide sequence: TGTGCCAGCAGTGAGACAGTACAGGGGCTCTATGGCTACACCTTC.